This T cell receptor beta chain was recovered during a study of tumor and adjacent non-tumor tissue in lung cancer. Study at large: Samples averaged roughly 4 million productive TCRbeta reads each. Study-level results: Compared with tumor, normal lung showed significantly lower TCR diversity. Tumor repertoires had a smaller top 100 clone share than normal lung.

The template was RNA from unsorted bulk tissue. The CDR3 extends over 14 amino acids. Germline V gene data show CDR1 as MNHEY and CDR2 as SVGEGT. The library came from three nested PCR rounds adapted from ARM-PCR protocols. TCRdb itself ran the multiplex PCR reads through MiXCR, one entry per CDR3 protein. The profile shows over 100,000 distinct CDR3 sequences, around 75% of them singletons. This clonotype has just a few counts. Its specificity is not known. Just one base apart from a much larger clone, this may be a read error. The TCR sequence derives from a woman aged 60-75 years with non-small cell lung cancer. The sequencing sample was made of lung tumor tissue. The chain joins TRBV6-2 or TRBV6-3 to TRBJ2-4; 9 nucleotides align to TRBD1. The CDR3 region has the DNA TGTGTCAGCAGGAGCCTAGGACAGGGGCCCATTCAGTACTTC. It is translated as CVSRSLGQGPIQYF.